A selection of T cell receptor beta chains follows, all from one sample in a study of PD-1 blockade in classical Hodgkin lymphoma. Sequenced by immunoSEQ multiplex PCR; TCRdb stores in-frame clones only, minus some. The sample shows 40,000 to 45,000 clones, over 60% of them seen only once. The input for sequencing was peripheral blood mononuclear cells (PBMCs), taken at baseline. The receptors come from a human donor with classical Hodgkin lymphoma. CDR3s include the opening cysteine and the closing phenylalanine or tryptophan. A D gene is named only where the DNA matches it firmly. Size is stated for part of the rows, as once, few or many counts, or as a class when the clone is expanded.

CDR3 DNA: TGTGCCAGCAGCTTAGGGGCACGGAATTCACCCCTCCACTTT
CDR3 protein: CASSLGARNSPLHF
J gene: TRBJ1-6
clone size: -
V gene: TRBV7-9
D gene: -

CDR3 DNA: TGTGCCAGCGGACCTGGGCTAGCCGGCGGGGAGCTGTTTTTT
CDR3 protein: CASGPGLAGGELFF
J gene: TRBJ2-2
clone size: -
V gene: TRBV6-5
D gene: -

CDR3 DNA: TGTGCCAGCAGCTTAGCCTCGGGACTCCAGTACGAGCAGTACTTC
CDR3 protein: CASSLASGLQYEQYF
J gene: TRBJ2-7
clone size: -
V gene: TRBV11-2
D gene: -

CDR3 DNA: TGTGCCAGCAGTTTGCGGGGGGCCTACGAGCAGTACTTC
CDR3 protein: CASSLRGAYEQYF
J gene: TRBJ2-7
clone size: once
V gene: TRBV28
D gene: TRBD2

CDR3 DNA: TGTGCCAGCAGCTTAGAGGGGACTAGCGGGAGGATGGCCGAGCAGTACTTC
CDR3 protein: CASSLEGTSGRMAEQYF
J gene: TRBJ2-7
clone size: -
V gene: TRBV7-9
D gene: TRBD2

CDR3 DNA: TGTGCCAGTAGTTCTGGGGGGGCCACCGGGGAGCTGTTTTTT
CDR3 protein: CASSSGGATGELFF
J gene: TRBJ2-2
clone size: -
V gene: TRBV19
D gene: -

CDR3 DNA: TGTGCCAGCAGCTTAGTTCCTAGCCGGAGCTCCTACGAGCAGTACTTC
CDR3 protein: CASSLVPSRSSYEQYF
J gene: TRBJ2-7
clone size: -
V gene: TRBV7-9
D gene: -

CDR3 DNA: TGTGCCAGCAGCGAAGGACTAGCGGGGCTCGACGAGCAGTACTTC
CDR3 protein: CASSEGLAGLDEQYF
J gene: TRBJ2-7
clone size: once
V gene: TRBV7-3
D gene: TRBD2

CDR3 DNA: TGTGCCAGCAGCCCCGACAGTAGCAATCAGCCCCAGCATTTT
CDR3 protein: CASSPDSSNQPQHF
J gene: TRBJ1-5
clone size: -
V gene: TRBV2
D gene: -

CDR3 DNA: TGTGCCAGCAGCCCGGGACTAGCAACCACCAATGAGCAGTTCTTC
CDR3 protein: CASSPGLATTNEQFF
J gene: TRBJ2-1
clone size: -
V gene: TRBV7-3
D gene: TRBD2

CDR3 DNA: TGTGCCAGCAGCCCGGATCCCTACGAGCAGTACTTC
CDR3 protein: CASSPDPYEQYF
J gene: TRBJ2-7
clone size: -
V gene: TRBV7-9
D gene: -

CDR3 DNA: TGCGCCAGCAGCTTGGGGTGGGGGCTGGGGGTTGAAGCTTTCTTT
CDR3 protein: CASSLGWGLGVEAFF
J gene: TRBJ1-1
clone size: -
V gene: TRBV5-1
D gene: -

CDR3 DNA: TGTGCCAGCAGCCTAGGGCTCGGGAGTTCGGCAGATACGCAGTATTTT
CDR3 protein: CASSLGLGSSADTQYF
J gene: TRBJ2-3
clone size: -
V gene: TRBV6-6
D gene: -

CDR3 DNA: TGTGCCATCAGTGAGTCCGGGGGGGACGGAAAACTGTTTTTT
CDR3 protein: CAISESGGDGKLFF
J gene: TRBJ1-4
clone size: -
V gene: TRBV10-3
D gene: -

CDR3 DNA: TGTGCCAGCAGTCTGGACAGGGAAGCTTTCTTT
CDR3 protein: CASSLDREAFF
J gene: TRBJ1-1
clone size: -
V gene: TRBV7-9
D gene: TRBD1

CDR3 DNA: TGTGCCAGTAGATTTGGCGTCGCGAACACCGGGGAGCTGTTTTTT
CDR3 protein: CASRFGVANTGELFF
J gene: TRBJ2-2
clone size: -
V gene: TRBV19
D gene: -

CDR3 DNA: TGTGCCAGCAGCGGGAGACAGGGCGGCACAGATACGCAGTATTTT
CDR3 protein: CASSGRQGGTDTQYF
J gene: TRBJ2-3
clone size: -
V gene: TRBV9
D gene: TRBD1

CDR3 DNA: TGTGCCAGCAGTGGACGACAGGAGGCCTCATCTAACTATGGCTACACCTTC
CDR3 protein: CASSGRQEASSNYGYTF
J gene: TRBJ1-2
clone size: -
V gene: TRBV2
D gene: -

CDR3 DNA: TGTGCCAGCAGTTGGTCGGAAGGGGAGCAGTTCTTC
CDR3 protein: CASSWSEGEQFF
J gene: TRBJ2-1
clone size: -
V gene: TRBV6-6
D gene: -

CDR3 DNA: TGTGCCAGCACTCTCGGGGTTCCGATCACTAGGAGGACTGAAGCTTTCTTT
CDR3 protein: CASTLGVPITRRTEAFF
J gene: TRBJ1-1
clone size: -
V gene: TRBV28
D gene: -

CDR3 DNA: TGTGCCAGCAGCCCACAGAGGGGATGGGTCTCCTACGAGCAGTACTTC
CDR3 protein: CASSPQRGWVSYEQYF
J gene: TRBJ2-7
clone size: once
V gene: TRBV7-9
D gene: -

CDR3 DNA: TGTGCCAGCAGTTCGCAGGGAAAGGGACAGCCCCAGCATTTT
CDR3 protein: CASSSQGKGQPQHF
J gene: TRBJ1-5
clone size: -
V gene: TRBV2
D gene: -

CDR3 DNA: TGTGCCAGCAGCTTGGGACAGGGGGCGAACATTCAGTACTTC
CDR3 protein: CASSLGQGANIQYF
J gene: TRBJ2-4
clone size: -
V gene: TRBV5-8
D gene: TRBD1

CDR3 DNA: TGTGCCAGCAGCTCCCCGGACGCTGAGCAGTTCTTC
CDR3 protein: CASSSPDAEQFF
J gene: TRBJ2-1
clone size: few
V gene: TRBV7-3
D gene: -

CDR3 DNA: TGTGCCAGCAGCTTGACCCCCTCCTACGAGCAGTACTTC
CDR3 protein: CASSLTPSYEQYF
J gene: TRBJ2-7
clone size: few
V gene: TRBV7-9
D gene: -

CDR3 DNA: TGTGCCAGCAGCGTAGCGAGGACAGGCGAACTTCATGGCTACACCTTC
CDR3 protein: CASSVARTGELHGYTF
J gene: TRBJ1-2
clone size: -
V gene: TRBV9
D gene: TRBD1

CDR3 DNA: TGTGCCATCAGTGAAGACAGGGCAGTGGTAAATGAGCAGTTCTTC
CDR3 protein: CAISEDRAVVNEQFF
J gene: TRBJ2-1
clone size: -
V gene: TRBV10-3
D gene: TRBD1

CDR3 DNA: TGTGCCAGCAGCTCCGGGACATCCTATGGCTACACCTTC
CDR3 protein: CASSSGTSYGYTF
J gene: TRBJ1-2
clone size: -
V gene: TRBV7-2
D gene: -

CDR3 DNA: TGTGCCAGCAGTTACCCCGGGACAGGGGGTCAAACTGAAGCTTTCTTT
CDR3 protein: CASSYPGTGGQTEAFF
J gene: TRBJ1-1
clone size: -
V gene: TRBV6-5
D gene: TRBD1